These 14 T cell receptor beta chains share one sample of origin, sequenced in a study of response to subunit inactivated influenza vaccine. TCRdb re-derived calls from the RT-PCR reads in MiXCR, one entry per CDR3 protein. The table lists roughly 780,000 distinct CDR3 sequences, 15% to 20% of them singletons. The specimen comprised PBMCs from blood, sampled about 5 days after vaccination. The receptors derive from a man aged 50 to 59 who received an inactivated influenza vaccine.

The chain carries TRBV5-6 and TRBJ2-5; D is uncertain. V was clipped by 0 bases and J by 4 bases, with 10 bases between them. There are 14 residues in the CDR3. CDR1 SGHDT and CDR2 YYEEEE come from the germline V gene. The CDR3 region is CASSLALGAETQYF. The CDR3 nucleotides are TGTGCCAGCAGCTTGGCCCTGGGTGCAGAGACCCAGTACTTC.

This rearrangement joins TRBV12-3 or TRBV12-4 to TRBJ1-5; 7 bases are a match to TRBD1. This CDR3 comprises 14 residues. V lost 1 base to trimming and J lost 7 bases; unmatched junction nucleotides: 4. Here the CDR3 reads CASSLDRGRQPQHF. For the CDR3, the DNA is TGTGCCAGCAGTTTAGACAGGGGACGACAGCCCCAGCATTTT.

This clonotype was found a few times. The chain couples TRBV25-1 to TRBJ2-4, with 7 positions matching TRBD1. CDR1 is MGHDK, CDR2 SYGVNS, per germline. Germline trimming cut 5 bases from V and 8 bases from J; bases unmatched to any gene: 12. The CDR3 length is 15 residues. CDR3 loop: CASSPAGKGQDIQYF. CDR3 nucleotide sequence: TGTGCCAGCAGTCCCGCCGGAAAAGGACAGGACATTCAGTACTTC.

This clonotype showed up just a few times. The J gene is TRBJ2-1, the V gene TRBV20-1; 11 nucleotides agree with TRBD2. Germline V gene sequence: CDR1 DFQATT, CDR2 SNEGSKA (reference sequence). Germline trimming cut 5 bases from V and 2 bases from J; bases unmatched to any gene: 11. The CDR3 has 17 amino acids. The CDR3 region is CSAQTGLSGGAYNEQFF. In nucleotides, the CDR3 is TGCAGTGCTCAGACAGGGCTTAGCGGGGGGGCCTACAATGAGCAGTTCTTC.

The rearrangement uses TRBV20-1 and TRBJ1-5, with unresolved D. This CDR3 comprises 15 residues. Trimming cost V 6 bases and J 0 bases, with 15 bases left between them. Germline-derived CDR1 and CDR2 are DFQATT and SNEGSKA (reference sequence). The CDR3 coding sequence is TGCAGTGCAGCCCGGTCAGCATATAGCAATCAGCCCCAGCATTTT. This gives the protein CSAARSAYSNQPQHF.

This clonotype was seen only a few times. This sequence joins TRBV7-2 and TRBJ2-1; 8 bases line up with TRBD2. The ends lost 3 bases at V and 6 bases at J; junction bases unmatched: 4. The CDR3 has 14 amino acids. The germline CDR1 and CDR2 sequences are SGHTA and FQGNSA. CDR3 region: CASSLLSGTNEQFF. DNA for the CDR3: TGTGCCAGCAGCTTGCTTAGCGGGACCAATGAGCAGTTCTTC.

This clonotype showed up just a few times. The chain joins TRBV30 to TRBJ2-5; D gene unclear. Germline CDR1 reads GTSNPN; CDR2 reads SVGIG (reference sequence). V shed 2 bases and J shed 5 bases, with 6 bases lying between them. CDR3 length: 11 residues. The CDR3 region is CAWSRVETQYF. CDR3 bases: TGTGCCTGGAGTCGAGTGGAGACCCAGTACTTC.

V is TRBV18 and J is TRBJ2-4, with TRBD1 matching over 7 bases. The germline V gene encodes CDR1 KGHSH and CDR2 LQKENI. The CDR3 has 13 amino acids. V was pared by 5 bases and J by 7 bases, with 5 bases of the junction left unmatched. CDR3 nucleotide sequence: TGTGCCAGCTCAGGACAGGCCATTAACATTCAGTACTTC. The encoded protein is CASSGQAINIQYF.

This clonotype was counted only a few times. V usage is TRBV7-2 and J usage is TRBJ2-3, with D unclear. Trimming stripped 0 bases from V and 1 base from J, with 8 bases between. CDR1 is SGHTA, CDR2 FQGNSA, per germline. The CDR3 length is 15 residues. This CDR3 reads CASSLAGIRTDTQYF. The CDR3 coding sequence is TGTGCCAGCAGCTTAGCAGGGATCCGCACAGATACGCAGTATTTT.

The J gene is TRBJ2-7, the V gene TRBV10-3; 8 bases align to TRBD1. Germline values: CDR1 ENHRY, CDR2 SYGVKD. With 0 bases clipped from V and 6 bases from J, the junction kept 7 bases outside the gene matches. This CDR3 region has 15 residues. For the CDR3, the DNA is TGTGCCATCAGTGAGTCGCCAAGACAGGGGACCGAGCAGTACTTC. Its translation: CAISESPRQGTEQYF.

This clonotype was picked up a small number of times. The V and J genes are TRBV12-3 or TRBV12-4 and TRBJ1-4, with D tentatively TRBD1 (6 bases). This CDR3 spans 13 amino acids. The ends were cut back, 5 bases at V and 8 bases at J, with 12 bases in the middle. DNA for the CDR3: TGTGCCAGCAGTACCGGGACACAAGAAAAACTGTTTTTT. The encoded protein is CASSTGTQEKLFF.

V usage is TRBV6-2 or TRBV6-3 and J usage is TRBJ2-7, with D perhaps matching TRBD1 or TRBD2 (5 bases each). There are 15 residues in the CDR3. Germline V gives CDR1 MNHEY, CDR2 SVGEGT. The V end lost 7 bases, the J end lost 1 base, and 17 bases lay between the germline ends. The CDR3 reads CASNWRGTVSYEQYF. The DNA of the CDR3 is TGTGCCAGCAACTGGAGAGGGACCGTTTCCTACGAGCAGTACTTC.

V gene TRBV20-1 combines with J gene TRBJ1-1; no definite D call. CDR1 is DFQATT, CDR2 SNEGSKA, per germline (reference sequence). Between the trimmed V and J ends, which lost 5 bases and 7 bases, there was a span of 20 bases. CDR3 size: 14 residues. The CDR3 region has the DNA TGCAGTGCTTCCCGTCCACAAGCAGAACTTGAAGCTTTCTTT. Translation: CSASRPQAELEAFF.

The CDR3: CASSLNTGQSGNTIYF. CDR3 coding DNA: TGTGCCAGCAGCTTGAACACGGGACAATCTGGAAACACCATATATTTT. The chain has TRBV5-6 and TRBJ1-3, with D possibly TRBD1 on 6 matching bases. This CDR3 contains 16 residues. The V end was cut by 1 base, the J end by 1 base, with 12 bases between. CDR1 and CDR2 (germline): SGHDT, YYEEEE.